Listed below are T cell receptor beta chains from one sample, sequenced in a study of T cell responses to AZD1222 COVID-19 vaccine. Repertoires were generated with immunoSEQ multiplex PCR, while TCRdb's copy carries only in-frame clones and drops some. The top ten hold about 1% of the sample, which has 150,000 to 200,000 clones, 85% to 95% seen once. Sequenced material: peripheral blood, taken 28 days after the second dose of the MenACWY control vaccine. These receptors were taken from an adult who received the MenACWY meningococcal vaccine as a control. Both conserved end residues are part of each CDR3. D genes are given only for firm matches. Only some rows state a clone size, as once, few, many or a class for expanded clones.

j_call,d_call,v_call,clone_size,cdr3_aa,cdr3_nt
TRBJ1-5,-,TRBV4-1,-,CASSRLIHQPQHF,TGCGCCAGCAGCCGGTTAATCCATCAGCCCCAGCATTTT
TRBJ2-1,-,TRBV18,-,CASSPPGGNEQFF,TGTGCCAGCTCACCACCGGGTGGGAATGAGCAGTTCTTC
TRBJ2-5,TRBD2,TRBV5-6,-,CASSLIGGDQETQYF,TGTGCCAGCAGCTTGATCGGGGGGGACCAAGAGACCCAGTACTTC
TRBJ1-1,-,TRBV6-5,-,CASRRPTGNTEAFF,TGTGCCAGCAGACGCCCGACAGGGAACACTGAAGCTTTCTTT
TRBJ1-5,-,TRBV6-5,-,CASRVANDQPQHF,TGTGCCAGCAGGGTGGCAAATGATCAGCCCCAGCATTTT
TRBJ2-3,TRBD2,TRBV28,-,CASSPPSGGGSTDTQYF,TGTGCCAGCAGTCCGCCCTCTGGCGGGGGAAGCACAGATACGCAGTATTTT
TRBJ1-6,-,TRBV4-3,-,CASSQGWANSPLHF,TGCGCCAGCAGCCAAGGGTGGGCAAATTCACCCCTCCACTTT
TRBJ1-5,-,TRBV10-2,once,CASSVTENQPQHF,TGCGCCAGCAGCGTGACAGAAAATCAGCCCCAGCATTTT
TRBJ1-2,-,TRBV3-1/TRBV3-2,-,CASSQDLTSVGGYTF,TGTGCCAGCAGCCAAGATCTGACCTCTGTTGGAGGCTACACCTTC
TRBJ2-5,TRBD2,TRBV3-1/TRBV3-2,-,CASSQAQLAGGPETQYF,TGTGCCAGCAGCCAAGCCCAACTAGCGGGGGGGCCTGAGACCCAGTACTTC
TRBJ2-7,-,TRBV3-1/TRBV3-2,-,CASSHGAPAGYLYEQYF,TGTGCCAGCAGCCATGGGGCACCGGCAGGGTATCTATACGAGCAGTACTTC
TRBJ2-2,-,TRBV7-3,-,CASSAPGGPGELFF,TGTGCCAGCAGCGCTCCGGGCGGCCCCGGGGAGCTGTTTTTT
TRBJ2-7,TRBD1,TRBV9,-,CASSLGQGAYEQYF,TGTGCCAGCAGCCTTGGACAGGGAGCTTACGAGCAGTACTTC
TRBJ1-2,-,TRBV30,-,CAWSPGRLYGYTF,TGTGCCTGGAGCCCTGGACGGCTCTATGGCTACACCTTC
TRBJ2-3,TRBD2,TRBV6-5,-,CASRSSGGGTDTQYF,TGTGCCAGCAGATCTAGCGGGGGCGGCACAGATACGCAGTATTTT
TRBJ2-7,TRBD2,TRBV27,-,CASSLAGLAYEQYF,TGTGCCAGCAGTTTAGCAGGACTAGCCTACGAGCAGTACTTC
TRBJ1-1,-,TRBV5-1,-,CASSLANGGTEAFF,TGCGCCAGCAGCTTGGCCAATGGTGGCACTGAAGCTTTCTTT
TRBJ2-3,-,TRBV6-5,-,CASILRNTQYF,TGTGCCAGCATTTTAAGGAATACGCAGTATTTT
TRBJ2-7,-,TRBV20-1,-,CSASPGPTYEQYF,TGCAGTGCTAGTCCGGGTCCAACCTACGAGCAGTACTTC
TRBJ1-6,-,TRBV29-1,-,CSVSPGQSNSPLHF,TGCAGCGTTTCCCCCGGACAGTCTAATTCACCCCTCCACTTT
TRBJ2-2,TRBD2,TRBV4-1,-,CASSQGNWRGGNTGELFF,TGCGCCAGCAGCCAAGGAAACTGGCGGGGGGGGAACACCGGGGAGCTGTTTTTT
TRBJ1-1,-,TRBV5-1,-,CASSLGWTAMNTEAFF,TGCGCCAGCAGCTTGGGGTGGACGGCCATGAACACTGAAGCTTTCTTT
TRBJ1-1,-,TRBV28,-,CASSLGQGRAFF,TGTGCCAGCAGTTTGGGGCAGGGGCGAGCTTTCTTT
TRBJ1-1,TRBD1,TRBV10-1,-,CASSGQGFTEAFF,TGCGCCAGCAGTGGACAGGGGTTCACTGAAGCTTTCTTT
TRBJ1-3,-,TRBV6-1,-,CASSDPGRSGNTIYF,TGTGCCAGCAGTGACCCAGGGAGGTCTGGAAACACCATATATTTT
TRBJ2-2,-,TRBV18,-,CASSPRLNTGELFF,TGTGCCAGCTCACCACGACTCAACACCGGGGAGCTGTTTTTT
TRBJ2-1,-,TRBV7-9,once,CASSLERDGPVGQFF,TGTGCCAGCAGCTTAGAACGGGACGGGCCAGTGGGGCAGTTCTTC